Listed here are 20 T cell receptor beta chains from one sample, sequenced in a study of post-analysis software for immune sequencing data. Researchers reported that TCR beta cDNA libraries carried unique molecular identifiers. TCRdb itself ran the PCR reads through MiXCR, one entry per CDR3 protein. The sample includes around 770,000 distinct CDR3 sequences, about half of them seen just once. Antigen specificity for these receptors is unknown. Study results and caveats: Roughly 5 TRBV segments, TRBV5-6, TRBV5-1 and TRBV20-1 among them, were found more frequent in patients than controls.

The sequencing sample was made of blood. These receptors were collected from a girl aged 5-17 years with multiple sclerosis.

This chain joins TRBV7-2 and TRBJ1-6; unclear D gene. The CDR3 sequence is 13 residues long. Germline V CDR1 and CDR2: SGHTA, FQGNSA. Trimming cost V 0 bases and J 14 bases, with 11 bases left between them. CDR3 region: CASSLAKGYTLHF. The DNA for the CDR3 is TGTGCCAGCAGCTTAGCGAAAGGGTACACCCTCCACTTT. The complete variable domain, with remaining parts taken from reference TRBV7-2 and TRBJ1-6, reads GAGVSQSPSNKVTEKGKDVELRCDPISGHTALYWYRQSLGQGLEFLIYFQGNSAPDKSGLPSDRFSAERTGGSVSTLTIQRTQQEDSAVYLCASSLAKGYTLHFGNGTRLTVT.

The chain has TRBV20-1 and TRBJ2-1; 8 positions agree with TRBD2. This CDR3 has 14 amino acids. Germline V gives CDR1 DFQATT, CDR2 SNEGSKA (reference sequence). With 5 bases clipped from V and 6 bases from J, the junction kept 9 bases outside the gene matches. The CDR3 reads CSAESGRRVNEQFF. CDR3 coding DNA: TGCAGTGCTGAAAGCGGGAGACGGGTCAATGAGCAGTTCTTC.

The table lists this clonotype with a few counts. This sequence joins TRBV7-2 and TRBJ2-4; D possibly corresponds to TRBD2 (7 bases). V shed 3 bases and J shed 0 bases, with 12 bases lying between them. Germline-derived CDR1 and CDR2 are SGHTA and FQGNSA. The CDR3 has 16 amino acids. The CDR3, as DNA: TGTGCCAGCAGCTTCGGGGGGCAGTTAGCCAAAAACATTCAGTACTTC. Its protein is CASSFGGQLAKNIQYF.

CDR3 coding DNA: TGTGCCAGCAGCTTAGCTGGGAGGTTAACTAGCGGGAGAGGGCAGTTCTTC. This translates into CASSLAGRLTSGRGQFF. The chain has TRBV11-1 and TRBJ2-1; 11 nucleotides match TRBD2. With V trimmed by 0 bases and J by 12 bases, 13 bases remained unmatched. From germline, CDR1 is SGHAT and CDR2 FQDESV (reference sequence). The CDR3 length is 17 residues.

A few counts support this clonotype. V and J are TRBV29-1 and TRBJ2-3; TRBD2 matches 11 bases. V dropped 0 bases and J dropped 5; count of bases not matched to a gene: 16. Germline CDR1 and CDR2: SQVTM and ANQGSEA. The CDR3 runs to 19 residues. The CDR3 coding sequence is TGCAGCGTTGAAGACTACCGCCTCCTTAGCGGGAGGGCCGGAGATACGCAGTATTTT. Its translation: CSVEDYRLLSGRAGDTQYF.

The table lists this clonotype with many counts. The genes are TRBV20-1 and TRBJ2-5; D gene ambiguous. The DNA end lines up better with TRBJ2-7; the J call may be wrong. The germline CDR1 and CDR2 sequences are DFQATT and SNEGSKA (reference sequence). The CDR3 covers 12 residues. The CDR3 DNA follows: TGCAGTGCTAGAGGAACGGATTACGAGCAGTACTTC. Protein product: CSARGTDYEQYF.

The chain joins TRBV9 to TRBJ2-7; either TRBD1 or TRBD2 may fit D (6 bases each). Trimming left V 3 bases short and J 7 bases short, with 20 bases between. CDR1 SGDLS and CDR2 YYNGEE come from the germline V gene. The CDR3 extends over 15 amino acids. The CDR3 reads CASSADPRGLGEQYF. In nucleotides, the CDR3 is TGTGCCAGCAGCGCGGATCCCAGGGGACTGGGGGAGCAGTACTTC.

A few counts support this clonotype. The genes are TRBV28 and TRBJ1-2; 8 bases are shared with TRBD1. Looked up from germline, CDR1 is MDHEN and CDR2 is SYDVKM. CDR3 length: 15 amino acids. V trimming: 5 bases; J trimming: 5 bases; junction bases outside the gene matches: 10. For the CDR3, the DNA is TGTGCCAGCAGTCCCCGGACAGGGACGTCATATGGCTACACCTTC. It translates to CASSPRTGTSYGYTF.

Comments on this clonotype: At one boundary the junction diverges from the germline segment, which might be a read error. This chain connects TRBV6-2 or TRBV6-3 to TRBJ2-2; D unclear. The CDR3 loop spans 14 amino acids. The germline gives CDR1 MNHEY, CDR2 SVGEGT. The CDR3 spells CVSSQLLNTGELFF. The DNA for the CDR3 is TGTGTCAGCAGTCAACTCCTGAACACCGGGGAGCTGTTTTTT.

The chain's CDR3 is CASSLLTGTSGYTF. In nucleotides, the CDR3 is TGTGCCAGCAGCTTACTAACCGGGACGAGTGGCTACACCTTC. This chain uses TRBV7-9 with TRBJ1-2, with D maybe TRBD1 (5 bases). The CDR3 contains 14 residues. Germline values: CDR1 SEHNR, CDR2 FQNEAQ (reference sequence). Trimming took 2 bases from V and 7 from J, leaving 14 bases between them.

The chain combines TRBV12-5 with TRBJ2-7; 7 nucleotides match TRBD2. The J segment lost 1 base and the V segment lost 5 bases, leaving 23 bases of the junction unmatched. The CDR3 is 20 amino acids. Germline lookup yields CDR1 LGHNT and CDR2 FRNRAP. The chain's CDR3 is CASGPTHGPGRVIQSYEQYF. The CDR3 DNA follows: TGTGCTAGTGGTCCAACGCATGGGCCAGGGAGGGTGATTCAGTCCTACGAGCAGTACTTC.

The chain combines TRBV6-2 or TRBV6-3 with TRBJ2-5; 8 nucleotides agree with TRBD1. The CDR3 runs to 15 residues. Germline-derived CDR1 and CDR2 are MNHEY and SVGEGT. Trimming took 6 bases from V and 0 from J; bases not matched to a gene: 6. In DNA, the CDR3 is TGTGCCAGCAGGGGGACAGGAGGGTACCAAGAGACCCAGTACTTC. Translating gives CASRGTGGYQETQYF.

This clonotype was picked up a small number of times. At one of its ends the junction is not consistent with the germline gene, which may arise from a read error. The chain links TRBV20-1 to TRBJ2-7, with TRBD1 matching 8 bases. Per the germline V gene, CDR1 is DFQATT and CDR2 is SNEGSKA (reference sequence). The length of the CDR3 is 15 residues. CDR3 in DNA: TGTAGTGCTAGAGGGCAGGGGGCAAAGTCCTACGAGCAGTACTTC. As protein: CSARGQGAKSYEQYF.

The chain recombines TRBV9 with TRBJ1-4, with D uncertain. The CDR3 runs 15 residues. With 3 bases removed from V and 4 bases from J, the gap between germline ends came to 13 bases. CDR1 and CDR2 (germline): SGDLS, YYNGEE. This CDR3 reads CASSDGRTLNEKLFF. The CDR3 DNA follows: TGTGCCAGCAGCGACGGACGGACGCTTAATGAAAAACTGTTTTTT. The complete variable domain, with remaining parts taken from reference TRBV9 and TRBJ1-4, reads DSGVTQTPKHLITATGQRVTLRCSPRSGDLSVYWYQQSLDQGLQFLIQYYNGEERAKGNILERFSAQQFPDLHSELNLSSLELGDSALYFCASSDGRTLNEKLFFGSGTQLSVL.

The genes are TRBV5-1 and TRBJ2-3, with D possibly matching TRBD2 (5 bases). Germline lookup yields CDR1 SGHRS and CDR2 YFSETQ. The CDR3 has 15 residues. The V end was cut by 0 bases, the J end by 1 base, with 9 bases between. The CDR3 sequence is CASSLAGFRTDTQYF. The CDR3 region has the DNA TGCGCCAGCAGCTTGGCGGGATTTCGCACAGATACGCAGTATTTT.

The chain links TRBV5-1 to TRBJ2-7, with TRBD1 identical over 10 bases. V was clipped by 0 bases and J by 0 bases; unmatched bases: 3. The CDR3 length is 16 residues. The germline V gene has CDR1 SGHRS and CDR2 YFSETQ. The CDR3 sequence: CASSLDWDRGSYEQYF. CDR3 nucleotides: TGCGCCAGCAGCTTGGATTGGGACAGGGGCTCCTACGAGCAGTACTTC.

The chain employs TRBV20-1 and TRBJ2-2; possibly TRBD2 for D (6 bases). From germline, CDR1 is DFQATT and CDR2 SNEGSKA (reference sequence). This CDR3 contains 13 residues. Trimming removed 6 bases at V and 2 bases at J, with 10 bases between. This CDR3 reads CSAGTYNTGELFF. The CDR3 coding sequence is TGCAGTGCCGGGACTTATAACACCGGGGAGCTGTTTTTT.

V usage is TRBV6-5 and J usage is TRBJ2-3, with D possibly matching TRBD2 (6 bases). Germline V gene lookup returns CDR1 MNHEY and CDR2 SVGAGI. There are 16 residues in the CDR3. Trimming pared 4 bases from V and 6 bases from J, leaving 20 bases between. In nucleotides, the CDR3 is TGTGCCAGCAGTTCCCCCCCGCGAGGAGGAGGGGATACGCAGTATTTT. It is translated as CASSSPPRGGGDTQYF.

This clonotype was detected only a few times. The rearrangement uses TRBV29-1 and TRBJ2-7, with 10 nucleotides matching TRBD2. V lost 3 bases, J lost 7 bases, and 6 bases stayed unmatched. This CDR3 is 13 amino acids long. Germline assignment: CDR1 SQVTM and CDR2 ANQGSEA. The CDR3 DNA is TGCAGCGTTGAGCCAGCGGGAGGGCTAGAGCAGTACTTC. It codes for CSVEPAGGLEQYF.

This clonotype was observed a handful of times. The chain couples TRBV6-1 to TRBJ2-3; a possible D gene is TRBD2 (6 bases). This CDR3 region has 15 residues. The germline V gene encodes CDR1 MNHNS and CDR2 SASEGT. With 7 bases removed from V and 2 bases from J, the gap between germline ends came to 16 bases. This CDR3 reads CASIPTGSLTDTQYF. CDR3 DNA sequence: TGTGCCAGCATTCCGACCGGGAGCCTCACAGATACGCAGTATTTT.